The 25 T cell receptor beta chains below all came from one sample that was sequenced in a study of T-cell reconstitution after alpha-beta-depleted transplantation in children (dated by TCRdb to 2015 to 2016). The library was built by means of PCR. The data were produced on an Illumina HiSeq 2500. TCR library preparation used molecular barcoding, with unique molecular identifiers applied to normalize quantification of the TCRbeta repertoire. TCRdb redid the processing of the public reads, applying fastp at Q25 and MiXCR, and retained in-frame beta chains. Each entry merges the rows of one CDR3 protein and shows their most common DNA and genes. Counted in this sample were approximately 130,000 distinct CDR3 sequences; about 9.5% of them appeared once. The ten largest clones represent 24% of the sample. Interpreted using the paper, the treatment or condition label stands for: allogeneic hematopoietic cell transplantation with graft depleted of TCRalphabeta T cells and CD19 B cells.

This specimen was PBMCs, mostly from graft donor cells, taken 180 days after TCRalphabeta/CD19-depleted stem cell transplant. The receptors shown here come from a girl under three years old who had a stem cell transplant for combined immunodeficiency, so the T cells may come from the graft donor.

The table lists this clonotype with a few counts. The CDR3 DNA reads as TGCAGCGTTGTAGCGGGGGCGAGCTACGAGCAGTACTTC. It encodes CSVVAGASYEQYF. The J gene is TRBJ2-7, the V gene TRBV29-1; 9 bases match TRBD2. Germline CDR1 is SQVTM and CDR2 is ANQGSEA. Trimming at V came to 4 bases and at J to 3 bases, leaving 4 bases not matched to a gene. The CDR3 is made up of 13 amino acids.

The chain recombines TRBV20-1 with TRBJ1-1; TRBD1 might be the D (5 bases). With 8 bases removed from V and 4 bases from J, the gap between germline ends came to 14 bases. Per germline, CDR1 DFQATT and CDR2 SNEGSKA (reference sequence). The CDR3 covers 12 residues. CDR3 in amino acids: CSTRDPGTEAFF. As DNA, the CDR3 is TGCAGTACCAGGGACCCGGGCACTGAAGCTTTCTTT.

This clonotype has a handful of counts. The chain couples TRBV5-6 to TRBJ2-7, with D perhaps given as TRBD1 or TRBD2 (6 bases each). This CDR3 contains 16 residues. The V gene lost 3 bases and the J gene lost 1 base, with 17 bases spanning the gap. The germline gives CDR1 SGHDT, CDR2 YYEEEE. The CDR3 sequence: CASSSLRDTPSYEQYF. DNA of the CDR3: TGTGCCAGCAGCTCGTTGCGGGACACACCTTCCTACGAGCAGTACTTC.

This clonotype has a handful of counts. The rearrangement uses TRBV20-1 and TRBJ1-5; the D is unclear. In germline, CDR1 is DFQATT, CDR2 SNEGSKA (reference sequence). CDR3 length equals 13 residues. The V and J ends lost 2 bases and 1 base respectively, with 6 bases between them. CDR3 coding DNA: TGCAGTGCTAGAATGGGGAGCAATCAGCCCCAGCATTTT. Its protein is CSARMGSNQPQHF.

The J gene is TRBJ2-3, the V gene TRBV29-1; no clear D gene. Between the trimmed V and J ends, which lost 1 base and 2 bases, there was a span of 10 bases. Germline assignment: CDR1 SQVTM and CDR2 ANQGSEA. The CDR3 consists of 14 residues. The DNA of the CDR3 is TGCAGCGTTGAAGTGGAGTGGTCCACAGATACGCAGTATTTT. It translates to CSVEVEWSTDTQYF.

A note on this clonotype: This may come from a read error, since a much larger clone is one base off. This chain joins TRBV6-1 and TRBJ2-5, with unresolved D. Germline-derived CDR1 and CDR2 are MNHNS and SASEGT. The CDR3 loop spans 15 amino acids. In nucleotides, the CDR3 is TGTGCCAGCAGCCCTAGGGTCCTACCCCTGGAGACCCATTACTTC. As protein: CASSPRVLPLETHYF.

The chain couples TRBV12-3 or TRBV12-4 to TRBJ2-7; D is undetermined. Trimming left V 4 bases short and J 3 bases short, with 13 bases between. This CDR3 region has 14 residues. For the CDR3, the DNA is TGTGCCAGCAGTTCCTCGGGCCCAGGCTACGAGCAGTACTTC. Its translation is CASSSSGPGYEQYF.

This clonotype has just a few counts. The chain carries TRBV12-3 or TRBV12-4 and TRBJ2-3, with D possibly TRBD1 on 5 matching bases. This CDR3 spans 12 amino acids. V was trimmed by 6 bases and J by 5 bases, leaving 9 bases between them. CDR3 bases: TGTGCCAGCAGCCCCCAGGGAGATACGCAGTATTTT. Its protein is CASSPQGDTQYF.

This clonotype was detected once. This sequence may be a read error, since a much larger clone differs from it by one base. V and J are TRBV29-1 and TRBJ2-3; 9 positions agree with TRBD2. This CDR3 spans 12 amino acids. Germline V gene data show CDR1 as SQVTM and CDR2 as ANQGSEA. CDR3 loop: CSIDPSGESQYF. The CDR3 DNA reads as TGCAGCATTGACCCTAGCGGGGAATCACAGTATTTT.

In this sample, this clonotype turned up many times. The chain joins TRBV5-1 to TRBJ1-1; maybe TRBD1 (5 bases). Germline V gives CDR1 SGHRS, CDR2 YFSETQ. Trimming took off 0 bases at V and 5 bases at J, with 11 bases between the two ends. This CDR3 spans 14 amino acids. The CDR3 reads CASSLDRLGTEAFF. The CDR3 DNA follows: TGCGCCAGCAGCTTGGACAGGCTGGGAACTGAAGCTTTCTTT.

This chain connects TRBV10-3 to TRBJ2-1; D not certain. The CDR3 spans 16 residues. Per germline, CDR1 ENHRY and CDR2 SYGVKD. Deletions cut 7 bases from V and 3 bases from J, with 19 bases between. The CDR3 DNA sequence: TGTGCCATCAATGGCAGCCCGACGGGCGGCTACAATGAGCAGTTCTTC. Translating gives CAINGSPTGGYNEQFF.

This clonotype was detected many times. J is TRBJ2-2 and V is TRBV12-3 or TRBV12-4; D is possibly TRBD1 or TRBD2 (5 bases each). This CDR3 has 15 amino acids. Trimming stripped 6 bases from V and 8 bases from J, with 19 bases between. The CDR3 nucleotides are TGTGCCAGCAGATTACCGGGACCGGGGTCGGGGGAGCTGTTTTTT. Translated: CASRLPGPGSGELFF.

The chain is built from TRBV29-1 and TRBJ1-2; D remains unclear. The germline V gene has CDR1 SQVTM and CDR2 ANQGSEA. The CDR3 contains 13 residues. V was trimmed by 2 bases and J by 5 bases, leaving 12 bases between them. As DNA, the CDR3 is TGCAGCGTTGAACCCCACCTACAATATGGCTACACCTTC. The encoded protein is CSVEPHLQYGYTF.

This clonotype was picked up a small number of times. The V call is TRBV29-1, the J call TRBJ2-3; TRBD2 aligns across 8 bases. Germline assignment: CDR1 SQVTM and CDR2 ANQGSEA. The CDR3 consists of 14 residues. V lost 7 bases to trimming and J lost 1 base; unmatched junction nucleotides: 7. The CDR3 coding sequence is TGCAGCGAGAGGCCCGGGGGGGGCACAGATACGCAGTATTTT. Translating gives CSERPGGGTDTQYF.

This clonotype has a handful of counts. V and J are TRBV4-1 and TRBJ2-1; 12 nucleotides agree with TRBD2. V was clipped by 4 bases and J by 9 bases; unmatched bases: 7. This CDR3 is built from 15 residues. Germline values: CDR1 MGHRA, CDR2 YSYEKL. CDR3 sequence reads: CASSPPGLAGGEQFF. CDR3 nucleotides: TGCGCCAGCAGCCCTCCGGGACTAGCGGGCGGTGAGCAGTTCTTC.

V gene TRBV29-1 combines with J gene TRBJ2-2; weak D call: TRBD1 (6 bases). In germline, CDR1 is SQVTM, CDR2 ANQGSEA. The CDR3 is 13 residues long. Trimming took off 4 bases at V and 6 bases at J, with 12 bases between the two ends. The CDR3 region is CSVVGALAGELFF. In DNA, the CDR3 is TGCAGCGTTGTGGGGGCGCTCGCCGGGGAGCTGTTTTTT.

This clonotype was counted only a few times. The chain has TRBV29-1 and TRBJ2-1; D is perhaps TRBD1 (5 bases). V lost 7 bases and J lost 1, with 11 bases in between. CDR1 SQVTM and CDR2 ANQGSEA come from the germline V gene. The CDR3 spans 13 residues. CDR3 in DNA: TGCAGCGGTAGGACAACATCCTACAATGAGCAGTTCTTC. Its translation is CSGRTTSYNEQFF.

This rearrangement joins TRBV20-1 to TRBJ1-3; unclear D gene. Trimming took 3 bases from V and 1 from J, leaving 4 bases between them. This CDR3 has 12 amino acids. The germline V gene encodes CDR1 DFQATT and CDR2 SNEGSKA (reference sequence). CDR3 bases: TGCAGTGCTAGGCAGTCTGGAAACACCATATATTTT. It is translated as CSARQSGNTIYF.

This clonotype was counted only a few times. The chain has TRBV30 and TRBJ2-6; D ambiguous. Trimming shortened V by 2 bases and J by 0 bases, and 14 bases separated the two germline ends. The CDR3 runs 17 residues. From germline, CDR1 is GTSNPN and CDR2 SVGIG (reference sequence). CDR3 sequence: CAWSPQTRPSGANVLTF. As DNA, the CDR3 is TGTGCCTGGAGTCCTCAGACAAGGCCCTCTGGGGCCAACGTCCTGACTTTC.

A few counts support this clonotype. The chain combines TRBV20-1 with TRBJ2-5; 14 nucleotides match TRBD2. The CDR3 consists of 15 residues. V was pared by 5 bases and J by 5 bases, with 7 bases of the junction left unmatched. The germline CDR1 and CDR2 sequences are DFQATT and SNEGSKA (reference sequence). The CDR3 sequence: CSAATSGGAPETQYF. In nucleotides, the CDR3 is TGCAGTGCTGCGACTAGCGGGGGGGCCCCTGAGACCCAGTACTTC.

The CDR3 DNA follows: TGTGCCAGCAGCTTCGCAGGGTCTGGCTACGAGCAGTACTTC. It specifies CASSFAGSGYEQYF. The chain joins TRBV7-9 to TRBJ2-7; TRBD1 might be the D (5 bases). V shed 3 bases and J shed 3 bases, with 12 bases lying between them. CDR3 length equals 14 residues. Germline CDR1 reads SEHNR; CDR2 reads FQNEAQ (reference sequence).

This clonotype was counted a few times. V gene TRBV3-1 combines with J gene TRBJ2-5, with TRBD1 matching over 7 bases. Germline lookup yields CDR1 LGHDT and CDR2 YNNKEL (reference sequence). V was pared by 3 bases and J by 8 bases, with 15 bases of the junction left unmatched. The CDR3 covers 16 residues. CDR3 sequence reads: CASSHLDRARIATQYF. CDR3 nucleotide sequence: TGTGCCAGCAGCCATCTCGACAGGGCCCGAATTGCCACCCAGTACTTC.

The chain carries TRBV7-2 and TRBJ2-7; 7 bases agree with TRBD1. The CDR3 totals 14 residues. Trimming at V came to 5 bases and at J to 4 bases, leaving 8 bases not matched to a gene. Per germline, CDR1 SGHTA and CDR2 FQGNSA. The CDR3 DNA reads TGTGCCAGCAGCCGACAGGGCCGTGGGTACGAGCAGTACTTC. Translation: CASSRQGRGYEQYF.

This clonotype occurred a few times. The V and J genes are TRBV3-1 and TRBJ2-7; D is ambiguous. Germline CDR1 is LGHDT and CDR2 is YNNKEL (reference sequence). Trimming shortened V by 4 bases and J by 4 bases, and 11 bases separated the two germline ends. The CDR3 length is 13 residues. The CDR3 DNA is TGTGCCAGCAGCCTAAGGGCCGTATACGAGCAGTACTTC. Protein sequence: CASSLRAVYEQYF.

The genes are TRBV20-1 and TRBJ2-2; 7 nucleotides agree with TRBD1. The CDR3 length is 13 residues. CDR1 is DFQATT, CDR2 SNEGSKA, per germline (reference sequence). The V gene end was trimmed by 4 bases and the J gene end by 6 bases; junction bases not matched to a gene: 5. CDR3 sequence: CSATRQGPGELFF. In DNA form, the CDR3 reads TGCAGTGCTACCCGACAGGGCCCCGGGGAGCTGTTTTTT.